This is a list of T cell receptor beta chains from one sample in a study of human T cells and chemical hapten exposure. TCRdb analysed the RACE reads with MiXCR anew, one entry per CDR3 protein. Here the sample spans 300,000 to 450,000 distinct CDR3 sequences, more than 4.5% being singletons. The sample in question was whole blood, obtained in connection with sensitization to the hapten diphenylcyclopropenone (DPC). Source of these receptors: a woman aged 45-65 years with alopecia areata. Some clones in this sample may be carry-over from other donors' samples. CDR3s include the opening cysteine and the closing phenylalanine or tryptophan. A D gene is named only where the DNA matches it firmly. Size tells how often a clone was seen (once, few, many) or the class of an expanded clone, and some rows leave it out.

TRBD2	TRBJ2-7	TRBV2	many	TGTGCCAGCAGTGAGGCTTTAGCGGGAGGCGGCGAGCAGTACTTC	CASSEALAGGGEQYF
TRBD2	TRBJ2-5	TRBV25-1	few	TGTGCCAGCAGTGATGGAGGCGGGAGGGCCCGAGAGACCCAGTACTTC	CASSDGGGRARETQYF
.	TRBJ2-1	TRBV10-3	.	TGTGCCAGCCGGGACGAACACAATGAGCAGTTCTTC	CASRDEHNEQFF
.	TRBJ2-7	TRBV28	once	TGTGCCAGCAGTTTAAGTCCAGGGTCGACCTACGAGCAGTACTTC	CASSLSPGSTYEQYF
TRBD1	TRBJ1-4	TRBV20-1	many	TGCAGTGCTAGTATGGGGGACAGGGCGAGCCTGTTTTTT	CSASMGDRASLFF
TRBD1	TRBJ2-3	TRBV6-2/TRBV6-3	many	TGTGCCAGCAGTTACTCGGTCAGGGGGCCAGATACGCAGTATTTT	CASSYSVRGPDTQYF
TRBD1	TRBJ2-7	TRBV4-2	.	TGTGCCAGCAGCCAAGATTACGGACAGGGGAGGAACGAGCAGTACTTC	CASSQDYGQGRNEQYF
.	TRBJ2-7	TRBV7-9	many	TGTGCCAGCAGCTCCGCAGAAAATCCCGCTTATTACGAGCAGTACTTC	CASSSAENPAYYEQYF
.	TRBJ2-5	TRBV6-5	many	TGTGCCAGCAGTTACCCTGGGAGAGGGGAGACCCAGTACTTC	CASSYPGRGETQYF
TRBD1	TRBJ2-2	TRBV24-1	.	TGTGCCACCAGTGGGACCGGGACAGGGTTGTCCGGGGAGCTGTTTTTT	CATSGTGTGLSGELFF
TRBD1	TRBJ2-2	TRBV15	many	TGTGCCACCAGCAGAGATCGGGCAGGGGGCACCGGGGAGCTGTTTTTT	CATSRDRAGGTGELFF
.	TRBJ2-7	TRBV20-1	many	TGCAGTGCTAGAGATACAAGGGCGAGGCACGAGCAGTACTTC	CSARDTRARHEQYF
TRBD2	TRBJ2-1	TRBV9	many	TGTGCCAGCAGCGTAGATCCCCTAGCGGGGGTCCTTAGTGAGCAGTTCTTC	CASSVDPLAGVLSEQFF